The rows below give T cell receptor beta chains drawn from one sample of a study of OX40 agonist ivuxolimab in advanced cancers. Libraries were prepared by immunoSEQ multiplex PCR; TCRdb keeps only in-frame clonotypes and omits some of them. In the table there are tens of thousands of clones, approximately 92% of which are singletons. The source was CD4+ or CD8+ T cells sorted from blood, collected in a trial of the OX40 agonist ivuxolimab. All receptors derive from an adult with an advanced solid tumor such as melanoma, head and neck, liver or kidney cancer. The CDR3 runs from the conserved cysteine through the conserved F or W. Fields, in order: CDR3 length, D gene, J gene, clone size, V gene, CDR3 DNA, CDR3 protein. D genes are given only for firm matches. Clone size is not always given. Where it is, it says once, few, many or a class for expanded clones.

13,.,TRBJ2-1,.,TRBV29-1,TGCAGCGTTGAGGGCGACAGCTACAATGAGCAGTTCTTC,CSVEGDSYNEQFF
17,TRBD1,TRBJ2-2,.,TRBV4-3,TGCGCCAGCAGCCAAGATAGGGACAGGGTTTACACCGGGGAGCTGTTTTTT,CASSQDRDRVYTGELFF
16,TRBD1,TRBJ2-5,.,TRBV4-3,TGCGCCAGCAGCCAAGGTGACAGGGTGGATCAAGAGACCCAGTACTTC,CASSQGDRVDQETQYF
16,.,TRBJ2-5,.,TRBV9,TGTGCCAGCAGCGCATCGATACGTGGGGGCCAAGAGACCCAGTACTTC,CASSASIRGGQETQYF
10,.,TRBJ2-5,.,TRBV28,TGTGCCAGCAGGGACGAGACCCAGTACTTC,CASRDETQYF
16,TRBD1,TRBJ2-2,.,TRBV9,TGTGCCAGCAGCTCACTGACAGGGCGCAACACCGGGGAGCTGTTTTTT,CASSSLTGRNTGELFF
15,TRBD1,TRBJ1-2,once,TRBV9,TGTGCCAGCAGCGTAGATGGAAGGGGGCCTAGTGGCTACACCTTC,CASSVDGRGPSGYTF
13,.,TRBJ1-2,.,TRBV2,TGTGCCAGCAGTGAAGGGGATAACTATGGCTACACCTTC,CASSEGDNYGYTF
16,TRBD1,TRBJ2-2,.,TRBV7-2,TGTGCCAGCAGGGATCAGACAGGGGGGAACACCGGGGAGCTGTTTTTT,CASRDQTGGNTGELFF
13,.,TRBJ1-4,.,TRBV7-2,TGTGCCAGCAGCTTAGGGGTTGACGAAAAACTGTTTTTT,CASSLGVDEKLFF
15,.,TRBJ1-1,.,TRBV5-1,TGCGCCAGCAGCTTGGAAGGGGCGCGGGACACTGAAGCTTTCTTT,CASSLEGARDTEAFF
11,TRBD1,TRBJ1-2,.,TRBV20-1,TGCAGTGCCGCAGGGGGTGGGGGCTACACCTTC,CSAAGGGGYTF